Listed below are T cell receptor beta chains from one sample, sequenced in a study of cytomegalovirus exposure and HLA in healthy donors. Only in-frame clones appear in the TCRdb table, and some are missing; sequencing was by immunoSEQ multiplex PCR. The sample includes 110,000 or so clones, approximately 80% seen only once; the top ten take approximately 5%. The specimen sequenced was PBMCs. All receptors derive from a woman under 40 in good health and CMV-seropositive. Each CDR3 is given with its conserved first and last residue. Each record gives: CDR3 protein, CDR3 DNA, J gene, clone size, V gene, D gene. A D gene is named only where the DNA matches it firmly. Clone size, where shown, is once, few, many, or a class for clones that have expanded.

CASRDYSYNEQFF TGTGCCAGCCGGGACTACTCCTACAATGAGCAGTTCTTC TRBJ2-1 . TRBV2 TRBD2
CASSFQGEQYF TGTGCCAGCAGCTTCCAGGGCGAGCAGTACTTC TRBJ2-7 once TRBV7-8 .
CASSPSGLPTYEQYF TGCGCCAGCAGCCCCTCGGGACTTCCAACCTACGAGCAGTACTTC TRBJ2-7 . TRBV5-1 .
CASSDHRQAVNEKLFF TGTGCCAGCAGCGATCACCGACAGGCTGTTAATGAAAAACTGTTTTTT TRBJ1-4 . TRBV5-4 .
CASSLAGTGNTIYF TGTGCCAGCAGCTTGGCAGGGACTGGAAACACCATATATTTT TRBJ1-3 . TRBV5-4 .
CASSIELVGVDNEQFF TGTGCCAGTAGTATAGAATTAGTTGGAGTCGACAATGAGCAGTTCTTC TRBJ2-1 . TRBV19 .
CASSLNRHGGGFTGELFF TGTGCCAGCAGCTTAAACCGCCATGGAGGGGGCTTCACCGGGGAGCTGTTTTTT TRBJ2-2 once TRBV7-3 .
CASSPTSGSSYEQYF TGCGCCAGCAGCCCTACAAGCGGGAGCTCCTACGAGCAGTACTTC TRBJ2-7 once TRBV4-1 TRBD2
CASSLGAVYGYTF TGTGCCAGCAGCTTGGGGGCCGTCTATGGCTACACCTTC TRBJ1-2 . TRBV5-5 .
CASSGTGFEKLFF TGTGCCAGTTCCGGGACAGGGTTTGAAAAACTGTTTTTT TRBJ1-4 . TRBV19 TRBD1
CASSLFGSGPSDTQYF TGTGCCAGCAGCTTGTTCGGCTCAGGGCCCTCAGATACGCAGTATTTT TRBJ2-3 . TRBV5-6 .
CASKYGNTEAFF TGCGCCAGCAAATACGGGAACACTGAAGCTTTCTTT TRBJ1-1 . TRBV5-1 .
CASSRGVGEIAFF TGTGCCAGCAGTAGAGGTGTTGGGGAGATAGCTTTCTTT TRBJ1-1 . TRBV7-9 .
CASSLGFLQTGPQHF TGTGCCAGCAGCTTAGGCTTTCTTCAAACCGGGCCCCAGCATTTT TRBJ1-5 . TRBV7-2 .
CASSPETDFQYF TGTGCCAGCAGTCCGGAGACGGACTTCCAGTACTTC TRBJ2-7 few TRBV6-1 .
CASSPSIGRDRGEVPGANVLTF TGTGCCAGCAGCCCTTCGATCGGAAGGGACAGGGGTGAGGTCCCTGGGGCCAACGTCCTGACTTTC TRBJ2-6 . TRBV14 TRBD1
CASSVKAGQVNTEAFF TGTGCCAGTAGTGTCAAAGCCGGACAGGTGAACACTGAAGCTTTCTTT TRBJ1-1 . TRBV19 TRBD1
CASGFAAGQILNTEAFF TGTGCTAGTGGTTTCGCCGCTGGACAGATATTGAACACTGAAGCTTTCTTT TRBJ1-1 . TRBV12-5 .
CASSFRPGGLNGYTF TGTGCCAGCAGTTTCCGCCCGGGTGGGTTGAATGGCTACACCTTC TRBJ1-2 . TRBV27 .
CASSQVELSTYEQYF TGTGCCAGCAGCCAAGTTGAGCTGTCGACCTACGAGCAGTACTTC TRBJ2-7 once TRBV4-2 .
CASRPGQGADYGYTF TGTGCCAGTAGACCAGGACAGGGGGCTGACTATGGCTACACCTTC TRBJ1-2 . TRBV19 TRBD1
CASSLEGLAGNEQFF TGTGCCAGCAGCTTAGAGGGACTAGCGGGAAATGAGCAGTTCTTC TRBJ2-1 . TRBV7-6 TRBD2
CASSDSPSQDTQYF TGTGCCAGCAGCGATAGCCCTTCCCAAGATACGCAGTATTTT TRBJ2-3 . TRBV9 .
CASRTGNYEKLFF TGTGCCAGCAGGACAGGAAATTATGAAAAACTGTTTTTT TRBJ1-4 . TRBV7-2 .
CSVVGDSRGNSYEQYF TGCAGCGTTGTAGGGGACTCGCGGGGGAACTCCTACGAGCAGTACTTC TRBJ2-7 . TRBV29-1 TRBD2
CAISESGAPTNYGYTF TGTGCCATCAGTGAATCAGGGGCACCGACTAACTATGGCTACACCTTC TRBJ1-2 . TRBV10-3 .
CATTTGAVGNTIYF TGTGCCACTACGACAGGGGCAGTCGGAAACACCATATATTTT TRBJ1-3 . TRBV10-3 TRBD1
CASSEFRARSETQYF TGTGCCAGCAGTGAGTTCAGGGCCCGGTCAGAGACCCAGTACTTC TRBJ2-5 . TRBV25-1 .
CASSYSRGGSTDTQYF TGTGCCAGCAGTTACTCGCGGGGGGGAAGCACAGATACGCAGTATTTT TRBJ2-3 . TRBV6-5 TRBD2
CASSREGQSLLSGYTF TGTGCCAGCAGCCGAGAGGGACAGTCTCTTCTATCCGGCTACACCTTC TRBJ1-2 . TRBV9 TRBD1
CASTRRGAYMEKLFF TGTGCCAGTACCCGTAGGGGCGCCTATATGGAAAAACTGTTTTTT TRBJ1-4 . TRBV19 .
CSALTGTVGTGELFF TGCAGCGCCTTGACCGGGACAGTTGGCACCGGGGAGCTGTTTTTT TRBJ2-2 . TRBV29-1 TRBD1
CASSHGRSFNEQFF TGTGCCAGCAGCCATGGTCGCAGTTTTAATGAGCAGTTCTTC TRBJ2-1 . TRBV7-6 .
CASSLQGTEAFF TGTGCCAGCAGTCTGCAGGGGACTGAAGCTTTCTTT TRBJ1-1 . TRBV25-1 .
CASSASSATGYEQYF TGTGCCAGCAGCGCAAGTAGCGCCACCGGCTACGAGCAGTACTTC TRBJ2-7 . TRBV9 .
CASSSTNRGPFF TGTGCCAGCAGTTCCACCAACAGGGGGCCTTTCTTC TRBJ2-1 . TRBV27 TRBD1
CASSPGQGTEAFF TGTGCCAGCAGCCCAGGACAGGGCACTGAAGCTTTCTTT TRBJ1-1 . TRBV11-3 TRBD1
CASSPIEQKWQYF TGTGCCAGCTCACCAATCGAACAAAAGTGGCAGTACTTC TRBJ2-7 . TRBV18 .
CAISPSPSTDTQYF TGTGCCATCAGTCCGAGCCCTAGCACAGATACGCAGTATTTT TRBJ2-3 . TRBV10-3 .
CASSFIGGSPLHF TGTGCCAGCAGTTTTATAGGGGGTTCACCCCTCCACTTT TRBJ1-6 few TRBV28 .